This TCR beta chain was profiled in a study of blood T cells in healthy people across ages. This clonotype has a single count. Its cognate antigen is unknown. Overall study results and limits: Roughly linearly, TCR beta diversity per million T cells fell as age increased. Both naive CD4+ cell counts and diversity were greater in long-lived donors than in aged donors.

The CDR3 has 14 amino acids. In germline, CDR1 is SGHDN, CDR2 FVKESK. Trimming left V 0 bases short and J 4 bases short, with 8 bases between. With a J-beta primer mix and a sample-barcoded 5' primer, a second PCR ran about 7 to 11 cycles. A template-switch adaptor that had 12 random nucleotides put a tag on each cDNA molecule. TCRdb ran MiXCR on the 5' RACE reads and lists one entry per CDR3 protein. Altogether fewer than 900,000 distinct CDR3 sequences are present, roughly 44% being singletons, with the ten largest covering roughly 20%. The receptor comes from a woman aged 60-75 years in good health. The chain joins TRBV14 to TRBJ2-3, with D uncertain. The sequencing input was blood. The CDR3 nucleotides are TGTGCCAGCAGCCAAGATACAGACCCAGATACGCAGTATTTT. It is translated as CASSQDTDPDTQYF.